The 23 T cell receptor beta chains below all came from one sample that was sequenced in a study of glioma-infiltrating T cells. The iRepertoire nested amplicon-rescue multiplex PCR amplified TCR alpha and beta CDR3s from RNA. TCRdb independently ran MiXCR on the multiplex PCR reads; one entry per CDR3 protein. Among more than 85,000 distinct CDR3 sequences, around 25% were seen once, and the ten largest hold 35%. Source material: glioma tissue, nonneoplastic brain tissue, or PBMCs (not recorded which). These receptors all stem from a human donor with low-grade glioma or glioblastoma, undergoing nonglioma brain surgery, or in good health (not recorded which).

This clonotype has at least ten counts. CDR3 protein: CAISEEVLGTGQYF. The CDR3, as DNA: TGTGCCATCAGTGAGGAAGTACTAGGGACAGGGCAGTATTTT. J is TRBJ2-3 and V is TRBV10-3, with 8 bases matching TRBD1. J gave up 11 bases and V 2 bases, and 9 bases lay outside the gene matches. The V gene's germline CDR1 is ENHRY and CDR2 SYGVKD. This CDR3 region has 14 residues.

Ten or more counts support this clonotype. V usage is TRBV4-1 and J usage is TRBJ2-7; tentatively, D is TRBD1 (5 bases). The CDR3 consists of 16 residues. Germline V gives CDR1 MGHRA, CDR2 YSYEKL. Trimming removed 0 bases at V and 4 bases at J, with 16 bases between. The CDR3, as DNA: TGCGCCAGCAGCCAAGAAATCCAGACAGTGGGATACGAGCAGTACTTC. This sequence encodes CASSQEIQTVGYEQYF.

This chain joins TRBV12-3 or TRBV12-4 and TRBJ2-2; TRBD2 might be the D (6 bases). This CDR3 has 14 amino acids. Between the trimmed V and J ends, which lost 8 bases and 3 bases, there was a span of 13 bases. CDR3 coding DNA: TGTGCCAGCGGAGGGCAGGGTTACACCGGGGAGCTGTTTTTT. As protein: CASGGQGYTGELFF.

At least ten counts were recorded for this clonotype. This rearrangement joins TRBV28 to TRBJ2-5; D may be TRBD1 or TRBD2 (5 bases each). V was cut by 2 bases and J by 0 bases, with 7 bases left in between. CDR3 size: 14 residues. Germline lookup yields CDR1 MDHEN and CDR2 SYDVKM. The CDR3 bases are TGTGCCAGCAGTTTAGGGGGACACCAAGAGACCCAGTACTTC. As protein: CASSLGGHQETQYF.

This clonotype was seen at least ten times. The chain employs TRBV12-3 or TRBV12-4 and TRBJ2-5, with D possibly TRBD2 on 6 matching bases. CDR3 size: 14 residues. Deletions cut 3 bases from V and 2 bases from J, with 10 bases between. CDR3 residues: CASSLLASQETQYF. The CDR3 coding sequence is TGTGCCAGCAGTTTGCTAGCGTCTCAAGAGACCCAGTACTTC.

V usage is TRBV30 and J usage is TRBJ1-6, with 7 bases matching TRBD1. This CDR3 contains 16 residues. Germline V gene lookup returns CDR1 GTSNPN and CDR2 SVGIG (reference sequence). Trimming at V came to 3 bases and at J to 4 bases, leaving 9 bases not matched to a gene. The CDR3 nucleotides read TGTGCCTGGAGGGTTAGAGGGGGCAGATATAATTCACCCCTCCACTTT. This encodes CAWRVRGGRYNSPLHF.

In its sample, this clonotype was seen many times. This sequence joins TRBV27 and TRBJ2-7; D is ambiguous. CDR1 is MNHEY and CDR2 is SMNVEV in the germline V gene (reference sequence). CDR3 size: 13 residues. The V end was cut by 3 bases, the J end by 3 bases, with 9 bases between. This CDR3 is CASSFSRSYEQYF. CDR3 DNA: TGTGCCAGCAGTTTTTCGAGAAGCTACGAGCAGTACTTC.

This clonotype was found many times. V usage is TRBV24-1 and J usage is TRBJ2-3; 9 bases match TRBD2. This CDR3 has 20 residues. Losses at the gene ends were 5 bases for V and 0 bases for J; bases not matched to a gene: 17. Germline V gives CDR1 KGHDR, CDR2 SFDVKD. In nucleotides, the CDR3 is TGTGCCACCAGTGCCGCTTGGGGGGGAGAAGCGGGGGGAAGCACAGATACGCAGTATTTT. Its protein product is CATSAAWGGEAGGSTDTQYF.

This clonotype appeared many times. The chain combines TRBV19 with TRBJ1-5; the D is unclear. The CDR3 extends over 13 amino acids. Trimming shortened V by 2 bases and J by 7 bases, and 9 bases separated the two germline ends. The germline CDR1 and CDR2 sequences are LNHDA and SQIVND (reference sequence). CDR3 amino acids: CASSIKGGQPQHF. The CDR3 nucleotides are TGTGCCAGTAGTATAAAGGGAGGGCAGCCCCAGCATTTT.

This chain connects TRBV19 to TRBJ2-1; D possibly corresponds to TRBD2 (7 bases). This CDR3 is 15 amino acids long. Trimming stripped 4 bases from V and 10 bases from J, with 20 bases between. The V gene's germline CDR1 is LNHDA and CDR2 SQIVND (reference sequence). The CDR3: CASSRGGVRKGEQFF. In DNA form, the CDR3 reads TGTGCCAGTAGTAGGGGGGGCGTTCGGAAGGGGGAGCAGTTCTTC.

This clonotype was counted at least ten times. The chain recombines TRBV6-2 or TRBV6-3 with TRBJ2-5; D is perhaps TRBD2 (7 bases). V was clipped by 5 bases and J by 4 bases, with 20 bases between them. The germline gives CDR1 MNHEY, CDR2 SVGEGT. The CDR3 consists of 16 residues. The CDR3 spells CASSPLAGAVRETQYF. In DNA form, the CDR3 reads TGTGCCAGCAGTCCCCTGGCGGGGGCCGTGCGAGAGACCCAGTACTTC.

Ten or more counts support this clonotype. The chain links TRBV6-4 to TRBJ2-1; D gene uncertain. Germline values: CDR1 MRHNA, CDR2 SNTAGT. The CDR3 is 14 residues long. The V and J ends lost 1 base and 8 bases respectively, with 12 bases between them. CDR3 in DNA: TGTGCCAGCAGTGACTATGCTGTTGGCTATGAGCAGTTCTTC. It codes for CASSDYAVGYEQFF.

This clonotype occurred many times. This chain connects TRBV6-2 or TRBV6-3 to TRBJ2-1; 7 nucleotides align to TRBD2. Germline V lookup: CDR1 MNHEY, CDR2 SVGEGT. The CDR3 runs 15 residues. The ends lost 6 bases at V and 0 bases at J; junction bases unmatched: 5. The CDR3 reads CASRKGGSSYNEQFF. Written as DNA, the CDR3 is TGTGCCAGCAGAAAAGGCGGGAGCTCCTACAATGAGCAGTTCTTC.

This clonotype has ten or more counts. V usage is TRBV29-1 and J usage is TRBJ2-7; D is undetermined. CDR1 and CDR2 (germline): SQVTM, ANQGSEA. The CDR3 is 11 residues long. V lost 4 bases to trimming and J lost 1 base, with 5 bases between them. The CDR3 DNA follows: TGCAGCGTTGGGGCGTCCTACGAGCAGTACTTC. This codes for CSVGASYEQYF.

The V and J genes are TRBV9 and TRBJ1-5; tentative D call: TRBD1 (5 bases). Per germline, CDR1 SGDLS and CDR2 YYNGEE. V was shortened by 4 bases and J by 0 bases, with 11 bases between the two germline ends. This CDR3 comprises 15 residues. DNA for the CDR3: TGTGCCAGCAGCTTAACAGGAAATAGCAATCAGCCCCAGCATTTT. Its protein is CASSLTGNSNQPQHF.

On this clonotype: A single base separates this from a much larger clone, so it may be a read error. The chain recombines TRBV5-1 with TRBJ2-3, with D perhaps being TRBD1 or TRBD2 (5 bases each). This CDR3 spans 12 amino acids. The V end lost 7 bases, the J end lost 4 bases, and 10 bases lay between the germline ends. Germline V gives CDR1 SGHRS, CDR2 YFSETQ. The CDR3 DNA sequence: TGCGCCAGCGGGGGACCCGCAGATACGCAGTATTTT. This gives the protein CASGGPADTQYF. The full variable domain, in which reference TRBV5-1 and TRBJ2-3 provide the parts outside the CDR3, is KAGVTQTPRYLIKTRGQQVTLSCSPISGHRSVSWYQQTPGQGLQFLFEYFSETQRNKGNFPGRFSGRQFSNSRSEMNVSTLELGDSALYLCASGGPADTQYFGPGTRLTVL.

This clonotype was counted at least ten times. For the CDR3, the DNA is TGCAGTGCTAGAGTAGGAGGGTTTAACACTGAAGCTTTCTTT. Amino acid sequence: CSARVGGFNTEAFF. This chain connects TRBV20-1 to TRBJ1-1; D call uncertain. V was trimmed by 1 base and J by 2 bases, leaving 11 bases between them. CDR3 length: 14 residues. Germline CDR1 and CDR2: DFQATT and SNEGSKA (reference sequence).

In the case of this clonotype: A much larger clone differs by one base, so this may be a read error. The chain joins TRBV7-2 to TRBJ2-7; 7 bases map to TRBD2. Germline CDR1 SGHTA, CDR2 FQGNSA. The CDR3 totals 15 residues. This chain's CDR3 is CASSSSGVSSYQQYF. CDR3 coding DNA: TGTGCCAGCAGTTCGAGCGGGGTTAGCTCCTACCAGCAGTACTTC.

The chain carries TRBV6-1 and TRBJ1-3, with D perhaps matching TRBD1 (6 bases). The V gene's germline CDR1 is MNHNS and CDR2 SASEGT. Trimming took 5 bases from V and 4 from J, leaving 18 bases between them. The CDR3 runs 16 residues. CDR3 coding DNA: TGTGCCAGCAGTCCCTGGACAGCCGCCGGCGGAAACACCATATATTTT. It encodes CASSPWTAAGGNTIYF.

This clonotype has a count of ten or more. V is TRBV20-1 and J is TRBJ2-1; D unclear. The V gene's germline CDR1 is DFQATT and CDR2 SNEGSKA (reference sequence). CDR3 length equals 17 residues. With 1 base removed from V and 0 bases from J, the gap between germline ends came to 16 bases. The CDR3 region has the DNA TGCAGTGCTAGAGGAGCGATAGTAGCCGCCTCCTACAATGAGCAGTTCTTC. Its protein product is CSARGAIVAASYNEQFF.

Concerning this clonotype itself: This may come from a read error, since a much larger clone is one base off. Here the CDR3 omits its conserved ending phenylalanine or tryptophan, so a read error is the likely source. The V and J genes are TRBV29-1 and TRBJ1-1; D ambiguous. Deletions cut 7 bases from V and 2 bases from J, with 8 bases between. CDR1 and CDR2 from the germline V gene are SQVTM and ANQGSEA. The CDR3 contains 11 residues. The CDR3 is CSAQENTEAFL. The CDR3 DNA reads as TGCAGCGCTCAGGAAAACACTGAAGCTTTCCTT.

The J gene is TRBJ1-5, the V gene TRBV24-1, with TRBD1 as a possible D gene (5 bases). Germline CDR1 and CDR2: KGHDR and SFDVKD. The CDR3 is 15 amino acids. The V end lost 1 base, the J end lost 7 bases, and 13 bases lay between the germline ends. CDR3 amino acids: CATSDFRGGGQPQHF. The CDR3 coding sequence is TGTGCCACCAGTGATTTTAGGGGAGGTGGCCAGCCCCAGCATTTT.

This clonotype showed up many times. The V call is TRBV2, the J call TRBJ1-2, with 8 positions matching TRBD1. The germline gives CDR1 SNHLY, CDR2 FYNNEI. The CDR3 loop spans 13 amino acids. J lost 4 bases, V lost 5 bases, and 3 bases had no gene match. Written as DNA, the CDR3 is TGTGCCAGCAGTAACACAGGGGGCTATGGCTACACCTTC. It is translated as CASSNTGGYGYTF. The variable domain in full, completed from reference TRBV2 and TRBJ1-2, reads EPEVTQTPSHQVTQMGQEVILRCVPISNHLYFYWYRQILGQKVEFLVSFYNNEISEKSEIFDDQFSVERPDGSNFTLKIRSTKLEDSAMYFCASSNTGGYGYTFGSGTRLTVV.